This T cell receptor (beta chain) was captured in a study of a mutant IDH1 vaccine in newly diagnosed glioma. Study summary: At week 47 came visit V13, while visit V12 had come at week 35.

Time point given: week 47, end of study. A 20-mer mutant IDH1 peptide at 300 ug was injected subcutaneously with topical imiquimod. The study enrolled donors with new WHO grade 3 or 4 IDH1-mutant, ATRX-lost astrocytomas. With respect to this clone: The antigen is undetermined.

Produced via immunoSEQ multiplex PCR; TCRdb's table is partial and in-frame only. The sample contains roughly 22,000 clones, 82% of which appear only once. The CDR3 is made up of 16 amino acids. V gave up 0 bases and J gave up 1 base; unmatched junction bases: 4. Germline loops: CDR1 GTSNPN, CDR2 SVGIG (reference sequence). This sample comprised PBMCs, obtained from a glioma patient whose treatment included an IDH1 peptide vaccine. The rearrangement uses TRBV30 and TRBJ2-5; 11 nucleotides line up with TRBD2. This TCR was sampled from a middle-aged man with glioma. Some clones in this sample may be carry-over from other donors' samples. The CDR3 bases are TGTGCCTGGAGTGTACGGCTAGCGGGGGGCCAAGAGACCCAGTACTTC. Amino acid sequence: CAWSVRLAGGQETQYF.